These 32 T cell receptor beta chains share one sample of origin, sequenced in a study of T cells in Graves' hyperthyroidism and ophthalmopathy. Using RNA transcripts as the source, TCR beta CDR3 regions were amplified. The HTBI primer set was used in a first-round RT-PCR of the TCR CDR3. TCRdb passed the multiplex PCR reads through MiXCR, listing each CDR3 protein once. The sample has nearly 750,000 distinct CDR3 sequences; around a third are singletons. The sample was blood. Source of these receptors: a middle-aged woman with Graves' hyperthyroidism.

This chain joins TRBV10-3 and TRBJ1-3; TRBD1 aligns across 8 bases. Germline CDR1 is ENHRY and CDR2 is SYGVKD. This CDR3 comprises 17 residues. The V gene end was trimmed by 10 bases and the J gene end by 3 bases; junction bases not matched to a gene: 17. The CDR3 region has the DNA TGTGCCAGCTCACGGATCCCAGGGGGCGCGGATGGAAACACCATATATTTT. Translation: CASSRIPGGADGNTIYF.

Ten or more counts support this clonotype. V usage is TRBV19 and J usage is TRBJ1-2; D is undetermined. Trimming left V 7 bases short and J 4 bases short, with 22 bases between. CDR3 length equals 16 residues. CDR1 and CDR2 from the germline V gene are LNHDA and SQIVND (reference sequence). CDR3 DNA: TGTGCCAGTACCCGTATCCCGGGCATTGGTGGCTATGGCTACACCTTC. It translates to CASTRIPGIGGYGYTF.

The chain has TRBV7-3 and TRBJ1-1; D unresolved. Germline CDR1 is SGHTA and CDR2 is FQGTGA. The CDR3 has 16 amino acids. The V gene lost 2 bases and the J gene lost 5 bases, with 18 bases spanning the gap. CDR3 coding DNA: TGTGCCAGCAGCTTAGTTCGAGGTGGTTTATGGACTGAAGCTTTCTTT. Translation: CASSLVRGGLWTEAFF.

This clonotype was found a few times. The V call is TRBV9, the J call TRBJ1-6, with TRBD1 as a possible D gene (6 bases). The germline CDR1 and CDR2 sequences are SGDLS and YYNGEE. Trimming removed 4 bases from V and 5 bases from J, with 16 bases in between. The CDR3 totals 16 residues. The DNA for the CDR3 is TGTGCCAGCAGCATTTCAAGGGACACGAATAATTCACCCCTCCACTTT. Amino acid sequence: CASSISRDTNNSPLHF.

The J gene is TRBJ2-7, the V gene TRBV20-1; a weak D match, TRBD2 (6 bases). The J call is uncertain, as TRBJ2-1 better fits the DNA end. Germline-derived CDR1 and CDR2 are DFQATT and SNEGSKA (reference sequence). The CDR3 spans 16 residues. CDR3 in DNA: TGCAGTGCTAGAGATCGGGTCGGGAGTCGGTCCGATGAGCAGTTCTTC. It encodes CSARDRVGSRSDEQFF.

This clonotype was found many times. The chain couples TRBV7-2 to TRBJ1-5; the match to TRBD1 covers 9 bases. V lost 5 bases to trimming and J lost 5 bases; unmatched junction nucleotides: 7. The CDR3 extends over 15 amino acids. In germline, CDR1 is SGHTA, CDR2 FQGNSA. CDR3 amino acids: CASSGGQGAHQPQHF. The CDR3 DNA sequence: TGTGCCAGCAGCGGGGGACAGGGCGCCCATCAGCCCCAGCATTTT. The full variable domain, rest sourced from reference TRBV7-2 and TRBJ1-5, is GAGVSQSPSNKVTEKGKDVELRCDPISGHTALYWYRQSLGQGLEFLIYFQGNSAPDKSGLPSDRFSAERTGGSVSTLTIQRTQQEDSAVYLCASSGGQGAHQPQHFGDGTRLSIL.

The CDR3 DNA follows: TGTGCCAGCAGCTCCGACATAGGGAAGGGTTCTGGAAACACCATATATTTT. Its protein product is CASSSDIGKGSGNTIYF. The chain uses TRBV13 and TRBJ1-3, with D unclear. The V gene's germline CDR1 is PRHDT and CDR2 FYEKMQ (reference sequence). V was shortened by 4 bases and J by 1 base, with 17 bases between the two germline ends. The CDR3 runs 17 residues. Filled out from reference TRBV13 and TRBJ1-3, the complete variable domain reads AAGVIQSPRHLIKEKRETATLKCYPIPRHDTVYWYQQGPGQDPQFLISFYEKMQSDKGSIPDRFSAQQFSDYHSELNMSSLELGDSALYFCASSSDIGKGSGNTIYFGEGSWLTVV.

This clonotype was observed a handful of times. The rearrangement uses TRBV4-3 and TRBJ1-2; the D gene is possibly TRBD1 (5 bases). Trimming took off 5 bases at V and 0 bases at J, with 16 bases between the two ends. Germline V gene data show CDR1 as LGHNA and CDR2 as YSLEER. The CDR3 length is 16 residues. The CDR3 nucleotides are TGCGCCAGCAGCTCCAGGTCACAGGACACTAACTATGGCTACACCTTC. It translates to CASSSRSQDTNYGYTF.

The table lists this clonotype with a few counts. This sequence joins TRBV20-1 and TRBJ2-7; D unresolved. The CDR3 consists of 13 residues. The germline V and J ends were trimmed by 3 bases and 0 bases, with 9 bases remaining between them. The germline gives CDR1 DFQATT, CDR2 SNEGSKA (reference sequence). The CDR3 loop is CSARGSSSYEQYF. The CDR3 DNA reads TGCAGTGCTAGGGGGTCGAGCTCCTACGAGCAGTACTTC.

The sample holds one count of this clonotype. The chain carries TRBV15 and TRBJ1-4; D gene ambiguous. The CDR3 length is 13 residues. Germline V gene data show CDR1 as LNHNV and CDR2 as YYDKDF (reference sequence). The CDR3 DNA is TGTGCTAGACCGGGAACAGCTAATGAAAAACTGTTTTTT. It specifies CARPGTANEKLFF.

On this clonotype itself: The germline gene is not matched at one end of the junction; a read error may be the cause. The genes are TRBV20-1 and TRBJ2-7; TRBD1 agrees at 7 bases. Germline values: CDR1 DFQATT, CDR2 SNEGSKA (reference sequence). CDR3 length: 15 residues. CDR3 loop: CSAIAQGPTSYEHYF. Written as DNA, the CDR3 is TGCAGTGCTATCGCACAGGGGCCCACCTCCTACGAGCACTACTTC.

The rearrangement uses TRBV6-5 and TRBJ2-2; D is ambiguous. The length of the CDR3 is 15 residues. CDR1 MNHEY and CDR2 SVGAGI come from the germline V gene. V was clipped by 4 bases and J by 2 bases, with 11 bases between them. The CDR3 DNA follows: TGTGCCAGCAGTTTCGGATCCCGAAACACCGGGGAGCTGTTTTTT. This translates into CASSFGSRNTGELFF.

The chain joins TRBV5-1 to TRBJ1-3; D is undetermined. CDR3 length: 16 residues. Deletions cut 0 bases from V and 1 base from J, with 11 bases between. From germline, CDR1 is SGHRS and CDR2 YFSETQ. The CDR3 region has the DNA TGCGCCAGCAGCTTGGTTGCGGGCTCGTCTGGAAACACCATATATTTT. The encoded protein is CASSLVAGSSGNTIYF.

About this clonotype itself: This clone may be a read error of a much larger clone one base away. CDR3: CASSSGRRNQLQHF. CDR3 DNA: TGTGCCAGCAGCTCTGGACGCCGTAATCAGCTCCAGCATTTT. The rearrangement joins TRBV12-3 or TRBV12-4 to TRBJ1-5; D unclear. The CDR3 has 14 amino acids.

The chain has TRBV7-3 and TRBJ2-2; D possibly corresponds to TRBD1 (5 bases). V dropped 4 bases and J dropped 2 bases, with 14 bases sitting between them. Per the germline V gene, CDR1 is SGHTA and CDR2 is FQGTGA. CDR3 length equals 16 residues. This CDR3 reads CASSSSYDSNTGELFF. The DNA of the CDR3 is TGTGCCAGCAGCTCCTCTTATGACAGTAACACCGGGGAGCTGTTTTTT.

This clonotype was counted only a few times. The rearrangement joins TRBV24-1 to TRBJ1-2; 7 bases map to TRBD1. With V trimmed by 3 bases and J by 7 bases, 7 bases remained unmatched. The CDR3 is 14 residues long. The V gene's germline CDR1 is KGHDR and CDR2 SFDVKD. The CDR3 sequence: CATSDTGTEVGYTF. DNA of the CDR3: TGTGCCACCAGTGATACCGGGACAGAGGTTGGCTACACCTTC.

This clonotype was seen only once. A much larger clone differs by one base, so this may be a read error. The chain combines TRBV7-6 with TRBJ1-1, with D tentatively TRBD1 (5 bases). Trimming removed 7 bases from V and 3 bases from J, with 21 bases in between. The CDR3 runs 16 residues. Per the germline V gene, CDR1 is SGHVS and CDR2 is FNYEAQ. The chain's CDR3 is CASNTYRSGTHTEAFF. For the CDR3, the DNA is TGTGCCAGCAATACTTACCGGTCGGGGACGCACACTGAAGCTTTCTTT.

Many counts were recorded for this clonotype. The CDR3 here is CASSVSTSSGYTF. Written as DNA, the CDR3 is TGTGCCAGCAGCGTATCCACCTCCAGCGGCTACACCTTC. This chain connects TRBV9 to TRBJ1-2; D gene ambiguous. This CDR3 is 13 amino acids long. CDR1 and CDR2 from the germline V gene are SGDLS and YYNGEE. V was shortened by 1 base and J by 8 bases, with 12 bases between the two germline ends.

Many counts were recorded for this clonotype. The rearrangement links TRBV7-9 to TRBJ1-1, with 8 bases fitting TRBD1. The CDR3 is made up of 15 amino acids. V shed 2 bases and J 5 bases; nucleotides not matched to a gene: 7. Germline-derived CDR1 and CDR2 are SEHNR and FQNEAQ (reference sequence). The CDR3 sequence: CASSLYGQGWTEAFF. The CDR3 DNA reads TGTGCCAGCAGCTTATACGGACAGGGCTGGACTGAAGCTTTCTTT.

The chain is built from TRBV12-3 or TRBV12-4 and TRBJ1-1; the D is unclear. The length of the CDR3 is 14 residues. V gave up 3 bases and J gave up 0 bases, with 8 bases separating them. The CDR3 spells CASSLDQMNTEAFF. CDR3 nucleotides: TGTGCCAGCAGTTTGGACCAGATGAACACTGAAGCTTTCTTT.

This CDR3 reads CAISDGLNTGYTF. CDR3 nucleotide sequence: TGTGCCATCAGTGACGGACTGAACACTGGCTACACCTTC. The V and J genes are TRBV10-3 and TRBJ1-2; no clear D gene. CDR3 length equals 13 residues. Germline V gene sequence: CDR1 ENHRY, CDR2 SYGVKD. V dropped 3 bases and J dropped 7 bases, with 12 bases sitting between them.

This clonotype was counted a few times. The chain has TRBV20-1 and TRBJ2-3, with D possibly TRBD1 on 5 matching bases. This CDR3 is 14 amino acids long. Per germline, CDR1 DFQATT and CDR2 SNEGSKA (reference sequence). Trimming cost V 5 bases and J 3 bases, with 15 bases left between them. Here the CDR3 DNA reads TGCAGTGCTCCCGGGCAGGGATGGACAGATACGCAGTATTTT. Amino acids: CSAPGQGWTDTQYF.

CDR3 amino acids: CSYSVQARGGYTF. The CDR3 DNA reads TGCAGTTACTCGGTTCAGGCCAGGGGTGGCTACACCTTC. V usage is TRBV29-1 and J usage is TRBJ1-2, with TRBD1 as a possible D gene (6 bases). Germline-derived CDR1 and CDR2 are SQVTM and ANQGSEA. CDR3 size: 13 residues.

This clonotype was seen repeatedly, ten times or more. CDR3 sequence: CASTVGIGQPQHF. CDR3 coding DNA: TGTGCCAGTACGGTGGGGATAGGTCAGCCCCAGCATTTT. This chain uses TRBV19 with TRBJ1-5, with D unresolved. Trimming removed 7 bases at V and 6 bases at J, with 13 bases between. The CDR3 loop spans 13 amino acids. CDR1 is LNHDA, CDR2 SQIVND, per germline (reference sequence).

The rearrangement links TRBV9 to TRBJ2-2; a weak D match, TRBD2 (5 bases). The CDR3 extends over 15 amino acids. Trimming shortened V by 0 bases and J by 4 bases, and 10 bases separated the two germline ends. Germline V CDR1 and CDR2: SGDLS, YYNGEE. CDR3 DNA sequence: TGTGCCAGCAGCGTAGCGTGGGAGATCACCGGGGAGCTGTTTTTT. It translates to CASSVAWEITGELFF.

There are a few counts of this clonotype. V usage is TRBV30 and J usage is TRBJ1-4, with no clear D. The CDR3 loop spans 11 amino acids. Deletions cut 4 bases from V and 8 bases from J, with 8 bases between. The V gene's germline CDR1 is GTSNPN and CDR2 SVGIG (reference sequence). The CDR3: CAWNIGEKLFF. CDR3 nucleotides: TGTGCCTGGAACATTGGGGAAAAACTGTTTTTT.

This clonotype has ten or more counts. The J gene is TRBJ1-1, the V gene TRBV10-3; D not resolved. Germline CDR1 reads ENHRY; CDR2 reads SYGVKD. V lost 2 bases to trimming and J lost 7 bases, with 8 bases between them. The CDR3 is made up of 12 amino acids. CDR3 protein: CAISEATGEAFF. The CDR3 DNA follows: TGTGCCATCAGTGAGGCAACGGGTGAAGCTTTCTTT.

This clonotype has more than one count but fewer than ten. Mismatch with germline at one junction end may stem from a read error. The rearrangement uses TRBV5-1 and TRBJ1-2; 7 bases are a match to TRBD1. Germline V gene lookup returns CDR1 SGHRS and CDR2 YFSETQ. This CDR3 is built from 13 residues. CDR3: CASSSAGGLGYTF. The CDR3 region has the DNA TGTGCCAGCAGCTCGGCAGGGGGTCTTGGCTACACCTTC.

The V gene is TRBV29-1, the J gene TRBJ1-5; 9 bases are shared with TRBD1. Per the germline V gene, CDR1 is SQVTM and CDR2 is ANQGSEA. The trim removed 6 bases at V and 4 bases at J, leaving 10 bases unmatched. The CDR3 sequence is 15 residues long. The CDR3 loop is CSVVETGGRNQPQHF. In DNA, the CDR3 is TGCAGCGTCGTCGAAACAGGGGGCCGGAATCAGCCCCAGCATTTT.

This clonotype showed up many times. This rearrangement joins TRBV20-1 to TRBJ1-1; D perhaps matches TRBD1 (5 bases). This CDR3 has 15 amino acids. Per germline, CDR1 DFQATT and CDR2 SNEGSKA (reference sequence). Trimming removed 0 bases from V and 1 base from J, with 12 bases in between. CDR3 in DNA: TGCAGTGCTAGAGACCAGGACACATGGAACACTGAAGCTTTCTTT. Protein product: CSARDQDTWNTEAFF.

The sample holds a few counts of this clonotype. Written as DNA, the CDR3 is TGTGCCAGCAGTTTTGCGGCTTATAGCAATCAGCCCCAGCATTTT. The encoded protein is CASSFAAYSNQPQHF. The V and J genes are TRBV2 and TRBJ1-5, with D uncertain. This CDR3 has 15 residues. Trimming shortened V by 5 bases and J by 0 bases, and 11 bases separated the two germline ends. CDR1 is SNHLY, CDR2 FYNNEI, per germline.

J is TRBJ2-7 and V is TRBV7-2; D gene ambiguous. The V end was cut by 5 bases, the J end by 3 bases, with 20 bases between. The CDR3 totals 16 residues. Germline CDR1 reads SGHTA; CDR2 reads FQGNSA. CDR3 DNA sequence: TGTGCCAGCAGCCCCTATAGGAGCAGTCGACTCTACGAGCAGTACTTC. This translates into CASSPYRSSRLYEQYF.